The clone carrying this TCR beta chain was seen more than once but under ten times. No patient had prior chemotherapy, radiotherapy or other malignancies, and all were node-negative on CT and PET/CT. This record comes from a study of prognosis after radiotherapy for stage I lung cancer. The study amplified the TCR beta CDR3 region from genomic DNA. This amplification was carried out by two rounds of multiplex PCR. With primers specific to each TRBV and TRBJ gene, the first-round PCR was performed. Via MiXCR, TCRdb re-called the multiplex PCR reads, giving one row per CDR3 protein. The repertoire has 50,000 or so distinct CDR3 sequences, approximately 35% of them found once; the top ten carry 9.2%. Germline CDR1 is LGHNA and CDR2 is YNFKEQ. CDR3 length equals 14 residues. Trimming removed 1 base from V and 7 bases from J, with 13 bases in between.

The TCR sequence derives from a donor over 45 with non-small cell lung cancer. The chain couples TRBV4-2 to TRBJ2-5; D may match TRBD1 or TRBD2 (6 bases each). The starting material was PBMCs, obtained before or after stereotactic body radiation therapy (not recorded which). Here the CDR3 DNA reads TGTGCCAGCAGCCAAGGGAGGGGGGCGGGGACCCAGTACTTC. It codes for CASSQGRGAGTQYF.